What follows describes a single T cell receptor beta chain. The sample comes from a study of blood T cell repertoires in COVID-19. Method: immunoSEQ multiplex PCR; TCRdb's copy keeps in-frame clones and lacks some. The profile covers more than 200,000 clones, with about 87% appearing a single time and 1.5% to 2% taken by the ten largest. The J segment lost 5 bases and the V segment lost 1 base, leaving 3 bases of the junction unmatched. The CDR3 runs to 14 residues. Germline assignment: CDR1 SGHVS and CDR2 FNYEAQ. The receptor's source is a man between 65 and 85 years old with acute or convalescent COVID-19. The sample was peripheral blood. This chain connects TRBV7-6 to TRBJ2-7; 9 nucleotides match TRBD1. CDR3 DNA sequence: TGTGCCAGCAGCTTAGAGGACAGGGGCCACGAGCAGTACTTC. Translated, it gives CASSLEDRGHEQYF.